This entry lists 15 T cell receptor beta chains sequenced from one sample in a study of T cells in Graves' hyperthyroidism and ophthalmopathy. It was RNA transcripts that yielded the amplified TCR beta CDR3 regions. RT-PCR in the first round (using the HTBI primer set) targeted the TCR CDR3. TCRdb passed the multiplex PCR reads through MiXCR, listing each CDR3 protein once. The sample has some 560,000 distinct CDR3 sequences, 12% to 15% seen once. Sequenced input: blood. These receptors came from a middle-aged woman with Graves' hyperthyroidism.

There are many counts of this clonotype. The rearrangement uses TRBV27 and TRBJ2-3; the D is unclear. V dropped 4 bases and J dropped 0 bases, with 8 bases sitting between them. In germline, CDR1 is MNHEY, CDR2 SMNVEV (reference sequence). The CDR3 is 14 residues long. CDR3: CASSSARSTDTQYF. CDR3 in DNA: TGTGCCAGCAGTTCGGCGAGAAGCACAGATACGCAGTATTTT.

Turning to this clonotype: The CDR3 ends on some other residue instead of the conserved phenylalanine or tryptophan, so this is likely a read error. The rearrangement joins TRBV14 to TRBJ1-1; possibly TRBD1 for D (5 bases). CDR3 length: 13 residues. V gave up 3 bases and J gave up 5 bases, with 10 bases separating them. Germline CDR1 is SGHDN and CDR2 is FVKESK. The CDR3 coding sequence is TGTGCCAGCAGCCAGGGGCGGGGGACTGAAGCTTTCTCT. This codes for CASSQGRGTEAFS.

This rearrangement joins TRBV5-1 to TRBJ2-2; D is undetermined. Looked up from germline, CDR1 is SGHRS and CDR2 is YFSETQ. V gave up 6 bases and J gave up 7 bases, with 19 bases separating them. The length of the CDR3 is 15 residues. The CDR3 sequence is CASISFLGAGGELFF. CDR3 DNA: TGCGCCAGCATTAGTTTCCTAGGAGCCGGCGGGGAGCTGTTTTTT.

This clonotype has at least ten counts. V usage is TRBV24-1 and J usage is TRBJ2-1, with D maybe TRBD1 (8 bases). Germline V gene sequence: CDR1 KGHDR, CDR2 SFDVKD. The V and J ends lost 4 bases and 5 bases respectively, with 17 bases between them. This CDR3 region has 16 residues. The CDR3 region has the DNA TGTGCCACCAGTGACCCGACAGGGGAGGGGAACAATGAGCAGTTCTTC. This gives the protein CATSDPTGEGNNEQFF.

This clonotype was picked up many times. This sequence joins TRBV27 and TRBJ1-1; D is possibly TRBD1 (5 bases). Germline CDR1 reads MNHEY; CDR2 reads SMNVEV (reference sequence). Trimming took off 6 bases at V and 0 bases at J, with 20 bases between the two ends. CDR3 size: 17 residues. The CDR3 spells CASSQKTLTAVNTEAFF. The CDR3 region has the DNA TGTGCCAGCAGCCAAAAGACCTTGACAGCCGTGAACACTGAAGCTTTCTTT.

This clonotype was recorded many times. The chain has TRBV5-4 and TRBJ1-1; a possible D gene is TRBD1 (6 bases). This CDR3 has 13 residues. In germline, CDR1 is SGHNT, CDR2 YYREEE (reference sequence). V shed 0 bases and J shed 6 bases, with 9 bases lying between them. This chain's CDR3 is CASSLDGQPEAFF. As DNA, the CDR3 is TGTGCCAGCAGCTTGGACGGACAGCCTGAAGCTTTCTTT.

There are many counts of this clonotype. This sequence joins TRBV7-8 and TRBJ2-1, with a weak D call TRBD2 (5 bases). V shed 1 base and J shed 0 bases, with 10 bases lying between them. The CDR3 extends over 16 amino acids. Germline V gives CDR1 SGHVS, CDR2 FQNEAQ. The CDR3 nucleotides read TGTGCCAGCAGCTTAGAAGAGCGGTTCTCCTACAATGAGCAGTTCTTC. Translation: CASSLEERFSYNEQFF.

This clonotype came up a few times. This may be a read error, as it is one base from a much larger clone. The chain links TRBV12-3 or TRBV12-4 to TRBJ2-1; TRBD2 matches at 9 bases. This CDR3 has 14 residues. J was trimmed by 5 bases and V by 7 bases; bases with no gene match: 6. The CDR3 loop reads CASTGTSRHNEQFF. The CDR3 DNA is TGTGCCAGCACCGGGACTAGCCGACACAATGAGCAGTTCTTC.

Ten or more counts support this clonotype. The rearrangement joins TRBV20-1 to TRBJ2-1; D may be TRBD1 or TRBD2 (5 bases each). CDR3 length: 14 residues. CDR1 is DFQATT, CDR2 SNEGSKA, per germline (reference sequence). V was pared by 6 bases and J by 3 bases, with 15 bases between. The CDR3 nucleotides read TGCAGTGCCGTGGGGGAAGCTGGCTACAATGAGCAGTTCTTC. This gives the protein CSAVGEAGYNEQFF.

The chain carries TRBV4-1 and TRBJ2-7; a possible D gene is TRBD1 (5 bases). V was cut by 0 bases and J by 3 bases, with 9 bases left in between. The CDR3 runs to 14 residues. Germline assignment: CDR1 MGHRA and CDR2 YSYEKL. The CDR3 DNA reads TGCGCCAGCAGCCAAGATATCAGGGACTACGAGCAGTACTTC. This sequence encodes CASSQDIRDYEQYF.

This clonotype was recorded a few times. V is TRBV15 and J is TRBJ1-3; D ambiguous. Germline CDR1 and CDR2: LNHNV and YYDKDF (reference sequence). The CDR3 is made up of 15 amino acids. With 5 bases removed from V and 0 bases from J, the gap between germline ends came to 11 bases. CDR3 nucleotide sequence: TGTGCCACCAGCCTCCCGGGAATCTCTGGAAACACCATATATTTT. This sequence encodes CATSLPGISGNTIYF.

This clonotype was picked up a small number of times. The CDR3 sequence is CASSAGGMETQYF. The CDR3, as DNA: TGTGCCAGCAGCGCGGGAGGTATGGAGACCCAGTACTTC. J is TRBJ2-5 and V is TRBV9; TRBD2 matches at 7 bases. V was pared by 3 bases and J by 5 bases, with 4 bases of the junction left unmatched. CDR3 length equals 13 residues. Looked up from germline, CDR1 is SGDLS and CDR2 is YYNGEE.

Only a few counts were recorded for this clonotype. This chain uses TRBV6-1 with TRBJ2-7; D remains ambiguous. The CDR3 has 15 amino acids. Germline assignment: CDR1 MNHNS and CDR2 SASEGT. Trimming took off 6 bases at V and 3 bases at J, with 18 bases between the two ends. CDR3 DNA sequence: TGTGCCAGCAGCCAGCAATTACAGAGGAGCTACGAGCAGTACTTC. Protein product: CASSQQLQRSYEQYF.

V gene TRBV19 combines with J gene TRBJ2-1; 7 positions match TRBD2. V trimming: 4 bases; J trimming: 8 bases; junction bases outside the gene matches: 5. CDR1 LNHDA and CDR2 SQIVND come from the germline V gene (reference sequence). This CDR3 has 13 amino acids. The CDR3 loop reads CASSTSGKDEQFF. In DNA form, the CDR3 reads TGTGCCAGTAGTACGAGCGGGAAAGATGAGCAGTTCTTC.

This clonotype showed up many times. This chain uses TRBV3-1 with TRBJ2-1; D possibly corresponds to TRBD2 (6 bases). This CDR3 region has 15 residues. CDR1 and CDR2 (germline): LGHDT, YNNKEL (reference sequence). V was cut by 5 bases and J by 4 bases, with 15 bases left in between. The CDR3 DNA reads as TGTGCCAGCAGCAAACGACGGGACTCGTACAATGAGCAGTTCTTC. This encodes CASSKRRDSYNEQFF.